The 2 T cell receptor beta chains in this list originate from one sample, sequenced in a study of blood T cell repertoires in COVID-19. Method: immunoSEQ multiplex PCR; TCRdb's copy keeps in-frame clones and lacks some. In the table there are approximately 200,000 clones, 87% of which are singletons. The sample consisted of PBMCs or T cells enriched from blood (not recorded which). All receptors come from a man aged 30 to 39 who had recovered from COVID-19.

This chain uses TRBV11-3 with TRBJ2-7, with 9 bases matching TRBD1. Germline trimming cut 8 bases from V and 4 bases from J; bases unmatched to any gene: 6. Germline V gene data show CDR1 as SGHNT and CDR2 as YENEEA. The CDR3 contains 13 residues. The CDR3 sequence: CASGRDRVYEQYF. The DNA for the CDR3 is TGTGCCAGCGGCCGGGACAGGGTTTACGAGCAGTACTTC.

V usage is TRBV13 and J usage is TRBJ1-4; possible D gene TRBD1, 5 bases. Germline V gives CDR1 PRHDT, CDR2 FYEKMQ (reference sequence). V was clipped by 3 bases and J by 5 bases, with 10 bases between them. The CDR3 has 14 amino acids. Here the CDR3 reads CASSFRQSNEKLFF. Here the CDR3 DNA reads TGTGCCAGCAGCTTCCGACAGAGCAATGAAAAACTGTTTTTT. The full variable domain, with the rest looked up from reference TRBV13 and TRBJ1-4, is AAGVIQSPRHLIKEKRETATLKCYPIPRHDTVYWYQQGPGQDPQFLISFYEKMQSDKGSIPDRFSAQQFSDYHSELNMSSLELGDSALYFCASSFRQSNEKLFFGSGTQLSVL.